This T cell receptor (beta chain) was identified in a study of T cell changes during pregnancy in multiple sclerosis. Sequenced by immunoSEQ multiplex PCR; TCRdb stores in-frame clones only, minus some. The profile covers roughly 52,000 clones, with roughly 92% appearing a single time and 0.25% taken by the ten largest. The CDR3 loop spans 15 amino acids. Germline V gives CDR1 SGHRS, CDR2 YFSETQ. Trimming shortened V by 0 bases and J by 3 bases, and 12 bases separated the two germline ends. V usage is TRBV5-1 and J usage is TRBJ1-1; no reliable D call. The sequences come from CD4+ T cells from peripheral blood mononuclear cells, collected in the third trimester of pregnancy. The clonotype originates from a female donor with multiple sclerosis, enrolled in a pregnancy study. The CDR3 DNA is TGCGCCAGCAGCTTGGGAGGATCCGGGTACACTGAAGCTTTCTTT. This sequence encodes CASSLGGSGYTEAFF.